The T cell receptor (beta chain) under discussion was sequenced for a study of blood T cell repertoires in COVID-19. About the study: Sources were T cells, B-cell-depleted T cells, or PBMCs; the material itself was cDNA or gDNA.

Original processing methods: Cell counts per sample came from amplifying reference gene primers. Profiling relied on immunoSEQ multiplex PCR, and the TCRdb table lists in-frame clones only, not all of them. V and J calls and clone size are those listed in that table; D and trimming were worked out from the DNA. The profile shows under 200,000 clones, about 80% of them singletons. V was cut by 0 bases and J by 0 bases, with 9 bases left in between. The length of the CDR3 is 17 residues. Germline V CDR1 and CDR2: LGHDT, YNNKEL (reference sequence). The source of this sequence is a man between 65 and 79 years old with active or convalescent COVID-19. The V call is TRBV3-1 (or the pseudogene TRBV3-2), the J call TRBJ2-6; D is perhaps TRBD2 (5 bases). Sequencing was done on a sample of peripheral blood. As DNA, the CDR3 is TGTGCCAGCAGCCAAGAGCCGGGGAACTCTGGGGCCAACGTCCTGACTTTC. Residues: CASSQEPGNSGANVLTF.